These T cell receptor beta chains were read from a single sample in a study of response to subunit inactivated influenza vaccine. TCRdb analysed the RT-PCR reads with MiXCR anew, one entry per CDR3 protein. The table lists over 750,000 distinct CDR3 sequences, 21% of them singletons. The material sequenced was PBMCs from blood, taken roughly 5 days after vaccination. These receptors were collected from a man aged 45-60 years who received an inactivated influenza vaccine. Both conserved end residues are part of each CDR3. Fields, in order: D gene, J gene, V gene, clone size, CDR3 DNA, CDR3 protein. The D gene is left open where the match is weak. Not all rows give a size; the values are once, few, many and, for expanded clones, a class.

D: -
J: TRBJ2-6
V: TRBV9
size: few
DNA: TGTGCCAGCAGCGTATCCGGGTTGGGGATTGGGGCCAACGTCCTGACTTTC
CDR3: CASSVSGLGIGANVLTF

D: TRBD2
J: TRBJ2-7
V: TRBV7-9
size: many
DNA: TGTGCCAGCAGCTTTGGTTTAACTAGCGGGACATACGAGCAGTACTTC
CDR3: CASSFGLTSGTYEQYF

D: -
J: TRBJ1-5
V: TRBV7-8
size: -
DNA: TGTGCCAGCAGCTTAGTCGAAGGACCCCCCCAGCCCCAGCATTTT
CDR3: CASSLVEGPPQPQHF

D: TRBD2
J: TRBJ2-3
V: TRBV6-4
size: few
DNA: TGTGCCAGCAGTGACAGGCGTAGCGGGAGCACAGATACGCAGTATTTT
CDR3: CASSDRRSGSTDTQYF

D: TRBD1
J: TRBJ2-5
V: TRBV4-1
size: few
DNA: TGCGCCAGCAGCCAATCGGGACAGGGGGCTTTTGAGACCCAGTACTTC
CDR3: CASSQSGQGAFETQYF

D: -
J: TRBJ2-7
V: TRBV14
size: -
DNA: TGTGCCAGCAGCCAAGAGGGGATTCTCTCCTACGAGCAGTACTTC
CDR3: CASSQEGILSYEQYF

D: -
J: TRBJ1-2
V: TRBV6-4
size: -
DNA: TGTGCCAGCAGTGAGCCCAGTCGACAGGACAACTATGGCTACACCTTC
CDR3: CASSEPSRQDNYGYTF

D: -
J: TRBJ2-5
V: TRBV3-1
size: -
DNA: TGTGCCAGCAGCAACCCAGGGTTTTTAGAGACCCAGTACTTC
CDR3: CASSNPGFLETQYF

D: TRBD1
J: TRBJ1-2
V: TRBV4-2
size: -
DNA: TGTGCCAGCAGCCCTAGTCCCGGGACAGGGTTGGACTATGGCTACACCTTC
CDR3: CASSPSPGTGLDYGYTF

D: -
J: TRBJ1-6
V: TRBV6-6
size: few
DNA: TGTGCCAGCCGGACGGGGAACTGGTCACCCCTCCACTTT
CDR3: CASRTGNWSPLHF

D: -
J: TRBJ2-7
V: TRBV4-3
size: -
DNA: TGCGCCAGCAGCCAAACCGCCGGGACATCCTACGAGCAGTACTTC
CDR3: CASSQTAGTSYEQYF

D: -
J: TRBJ2-3
V: TRBV7-2
size: many
DNA: TGTGCCACGGGCGGATACACAGATACGCAGTATTTT
CDR3: CATGGYTDTQYF

D: -
J: TRBJ2-7
V: TRBV15
size: few
DNA: TGTGCCACCAGCAGCCCCGTTCCTACAAAGCACGAGCAGTACTTC
CDR3: CATSSPVPTKHEQYF

D: -
J: TRBJ1-2
V: TRBV6-2/TRBV6-3
size: few
DNA: TGTGCCAGCAGTTGGGGGGGCGACTATGGCTACACCTTC
CDR3: CASSWGGDYGYTF